One sample yielded the 8 T cell receptor beta chains listed below, sequenced in a study of cytomegalovirus exposure and HLA in healthy donors. Here immunoSEQ multiplex PCR was the method, and the copy in TCRdb shows in-frame clones only, minus some. The sample consists of 35,000 to 55,000 clones, 93% of them appearing once. The material sequenced was PBMCs. The receptors were gathered from a woman aged 18-35 years in good health and CMV-seronegative.

The chain combines TRBV9 with TRBJ1-3, with 7 bases fitting TRBD1. V shed 4 bases and J 3 bases; nucleotides not matched to a gene: 10. CDR1 and CDR2 (germline): SGDLS, YYNGEE. This CDR3 comprises 16 residues. CDR3 amino acids: CASSPRTGGGGNTIYF. The CDR3, as DNA: TGTGCCAGCAGCCCAAGGACAGGTGGTGGTGGAAACACCATATATTTT.

This clone turned up a few times. The chain links TRBV14 to TRBJ1-2; 7 bases match TRBD1. V dropped 1 base and J dropped 6; count of bases not matched to a gene: 8. Germline-derived CDR1 and CDR2 are SGHDN and FVKESK. The CDR3 contains 15 residues. The CDR3 DNA follows: TGTGCCAGCAGCCAAGCCTTAACAGGGGAAGATGGCTACACCTTC. Translated: CASSQALTGEDGYTF.

J is TRBJ2-3 and V is TRBV7-6, with TRBD2 matching over 9 bases. Germline V gene data show CDR1 as SGHVS and CDR2 as FNYEAQ. The CDR3 contains 16 residues. V was clipped by 7 bases and J by 0 bases; unmatched bases: 8. CDR3 in DNA: TGTGCCAGCACTCAAAATGCGGGAGGGAGCACAGATACGCAGTATTTT. Translation: CASTQNAGGSTDTQYF.

This clone has just one count. The genes are TRBV6-5 and TRBJ1-2; D might be TRBD1 (6 bases). The CDR3 is 14 amino acids. In germline, CDR1 is MNHEY, CDR2 SVGAGI. V lost 2 bases to trimming and J lost 2 bases, with 9 bases between them. The CDR3 DNA is TGTGCCAGCAGTTACCTTCAGGGGAACTATGGCTACACCTTC. Translation gives CASSYLQGNYGYTF.

This clone showed up just a few times. CDR3 nucleotides: TGTGCCAGCAGCCTTGGACAGGGCAATCAGCCCCAGCATTTT. Protein sequence: CASSLGQGNQPQHF. The gene calls are TRBV6-1 and TRBJ1-5, with TRBD1 identical over 7 bases. CDR3 length: 14 amino acids. In germline, CDR1 is MNHNS, CDR2 SASEGT. Losses at the gene ends were 6 bases for V and 2 bases for J; bases not matched to a gene: 4.

The rearrangement uses TRBV10-3 and TRBJ1-6; TRBD1 agrees at 8 bases. V lost 0 bases, J lost 4 bases, and 5 bases stayed unmatched. The germline gives CDR1 ENHRY, CDR2 SYGVKD. CDR3 length: 17 residues. CDR3 nucleotides: TGTGCCATCAGTGAGTCGAAACAGGGGGAGTATAATTCACCCCTCCACTTT. Protein sequence: CAISESKQGEYNSPLHF.

The chain couples TRBV29-1 to TRBJ2-1; TRBD1 agrees at 7 bases. The CDR3 spans 15 residues. In germline, CDR1 is SQVTM, CDR2 ANQGSEA. V lost 6 bases, J lost 1 base, and 9 bases stayed unmatched. This chain's CDR3 is CSVAGQAESYNEQFF. The DNA for the CDR3 is TGCAGCGTCGCCGGACAGGCCGAGTCCTACAATGAGCAGTTCTTC.

This sequence joins TRBV10-1 and TRBJ2-1; tentatively, D is TRBD2 (7 bases). Germline CDR1 and CDR2: WNHNN and SYGVQD (reference sequence). The V end was cut by 4 bases, the J end by 6 bases, with 13 bases between. This CDR3 has 14 residues. CDR3 bases: TGCGCCAGCAGTGGAGGGGGGGGCCCCAATGAGCAGTTCTTC. Its translation is CASSGGGGPNEQFF.